This TCR beta chain was identified during a study of T cells after yellow fever vaccination. At least ten counts were recorded for this clonotype. CDR1 is SGHKS, CDR2 YYEKEE, per germline (reference sequence). Trimming took 4 bases from V and 5 from J; bases not matched to a gene: 10. The CDR3 loop spans 15 amino acids. TCRdb re-called the 5' RACE reads through MiXCR, storing one row per CDR3 protein. The data contain more than 25,000 distinct CDR3 sequences, approximately 4.2% of them seen just once; the ten biggest clones take up less than 50%. This specimen was PBMCs, either bulk or a sorted T-cell subset (CD4+, CD8+, memory, or dextramer-sorted; not recorded which), taken on the day of the yellow fever booster vaccination. The TCR was taken from a man aged 18 to 30 who received the YFV17D yellow fever vaccine. The rearrangement joins TRBV5-5 to TRBJ2-3, with 7 bases lining up with TRBD1. The CDR3 DNA is TGTGCCAGCAGCCCAGGGGGATCGGGGCGAGATACGCAGTATTTT. Its protein is CASSPGGSGRDTQYF.